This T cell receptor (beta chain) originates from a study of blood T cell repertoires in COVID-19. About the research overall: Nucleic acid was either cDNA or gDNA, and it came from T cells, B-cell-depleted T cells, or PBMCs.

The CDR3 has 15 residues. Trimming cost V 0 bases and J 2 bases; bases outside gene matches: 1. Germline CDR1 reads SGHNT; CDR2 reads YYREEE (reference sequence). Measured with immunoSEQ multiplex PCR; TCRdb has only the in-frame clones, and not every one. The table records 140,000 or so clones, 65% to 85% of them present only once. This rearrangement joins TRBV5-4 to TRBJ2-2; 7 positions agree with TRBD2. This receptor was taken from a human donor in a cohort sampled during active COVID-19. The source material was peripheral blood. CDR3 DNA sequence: TGTGCCAGCAGCTTGGTAGCGGGCAACACCGGGGAGCTGTTTTTT. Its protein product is CASSLVAGNTGELFF.